This T cell receptor beta chain originates from a study of blood T cell repertoires in COVID-19. Study summary: Sites in the United States, Italy and Spain provided acute and convalescent COVID-19 samples. Sources were T cells, B-cell-depleted T cells, or PBMCs; the material itself was cDNA or gDNA.

In the authors' methods: Amplifying reference gene primers gave estimates of nucleated cell counts. Using immunoSEQ multiplex PCR, the repertoire was profiled, and TCRdb retains in-frame clones only, with some absent. V, J and clone size were drawn from that table, and D and trimming were deduced from the DNA. This sample has around 33,000 clones; roughly 74% occur once, and the top ten carry approximately 14%. The sample consisted of peripheral blood. This receptor was identified in a man aged 80 or over with active or convalescent COVID-19.

The CDR3 here is CASSLRGQGETQYF. CDR3 DNA: TGTGCCAGCAGCTTGCGGGGACAGGGTGAGACCCAGTACTTC. The rearrangement links TRBV5-6 to TRBJ2-5; 9 bases map to TRBD1. In germline, CDR1 is SGHDT, CDR2 YYEEEE. The CDR3 sequence is 14 residues long. V trimming: 1 base; J trimming: 5 bases; junction bases outside the gene matches: 3.